This paragraph reports one T cell receptor beta chain. The antigen it recognizes is unknown. No much larger clonotype is one base removed from it; base qualities were not supplied. The immunoSEQ Assay, a bias-controlled multiplex PCR, was used to amplify TCRbeta CDR3 regions from genomic DNA. The original pipeline was this. The number of nucleated cells in each sample was estimated from the amplification of reference gene primers within the assay. To quantify the absolute abundance of each unique TCRbeta CDR3 rearrangement, sequence reads were collapsed and filtered. Productive Simpson clonality was computed per sample as the square root of Simpson's diversity index over productive rearrangements. The table was pulled from immuneACCESS by TCRdb, which kept in-frame rearrangements only. Such tables lose some clones; where checked, under half of the loss comes from unresolved V genes, and the rest has no known cause. The D gene and trimming were derived from the DNA, and the V and J assignments and clone size from that table. The table for this sample lists approximately 210,000 clones; about 86% of them were counted only once. Of the sample, just under 9% falls within the top ten clones.

The CDR3 covers 15 residues, taking in both the cysteine and the phenylalanine. The entry retains the CDR3 DNA only, 45 bases that are in frame from base 1. The germline V end is reduced by 5 bases and the J end by 8 bases; junction bases left unmatched: 12. CDR1 and CDR2 are drawn from the germline V gene: SGHTA, FQGNSA. The sample comes from a study of blood T cell repertoires in COVID-19 (dated by TCRdb to the early 2020s). Looking at the study overall: The collaborator samples originated in the United States, Italy and Spain and spanned the acute and convalescent phases of COVID-19. The material from the prospective study consisted of cDNA or gDNA derived from T cells, B-cell-depleted T cells, or PBMCs. Deeply sampled blood TCRbeta repertoires from subjects exposed to, actively infected with, or recovered from COVID-19 were included in the dataset. The repertoires were released in a freely available public database intended as a resource for research on the immune response to SARS-CoV-2. The samples were drawn from two sources: the first 160 participants of the ongoing ImmuneRACE study, and 950 to 1,500 subjects contributed by 6 global collaborators. Sample metadata almost always included a de-identified subject ID, COVID-19 status, age in years and sex. Where available, HLA class I and class II types were obtained from metadata supplied by the sample provider rather than from assay-based typing.

Enrolling through a virtual design, the prospective study's participants ranged in age from roughly 18 to 90 years and lived across roughly 24 United States geographic areas. To assign participants to cohorts, the prospective study relied on clinical history that participants themselves reported in a screening survey and a study questionnaire. Mobile phlebotomists in the prospective study collected whole blood, serum and a nasopharyngeal or oropharyngeal swab from every participant. Prospective study participants could optionally give additional blood draws and questionnaires over an approximately two-month period. Blood samples from the prospective study were shipped frozen or at room temperature prior to DNA extraction. Results and caveats for the whole study, not just this receptor: The quantity of clinical and demographic metadata differed by source and by participant and was supplied without curation.

The receptor chain draws on TRBV7-2 and TRBJ1-2, with 9 central nucleotides matching TRBD1. The receptor comes from a woman between 50 and 59 years old with acute COVID-19. Sequenced material: PBMCs or T cells enriched from blood (not recorded which). The DNA reads TGTGCCAGCAGCAAAGCGGCGACAGGGGGTTTCGGCTACACCTTC. This codes for CASSKAATGGFGYTF.